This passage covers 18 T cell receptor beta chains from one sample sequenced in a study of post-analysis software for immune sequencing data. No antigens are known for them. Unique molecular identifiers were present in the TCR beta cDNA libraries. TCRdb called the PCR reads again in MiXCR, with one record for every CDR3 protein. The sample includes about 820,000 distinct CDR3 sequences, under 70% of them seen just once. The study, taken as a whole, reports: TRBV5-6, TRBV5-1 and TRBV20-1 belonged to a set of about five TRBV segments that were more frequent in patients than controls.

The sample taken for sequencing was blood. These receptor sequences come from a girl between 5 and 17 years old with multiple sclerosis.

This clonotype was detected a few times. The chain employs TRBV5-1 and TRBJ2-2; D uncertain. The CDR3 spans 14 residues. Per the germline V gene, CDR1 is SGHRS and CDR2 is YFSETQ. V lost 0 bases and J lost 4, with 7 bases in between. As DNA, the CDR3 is TGCGCCAGCAGCTTGGAATCCGGCACCGGGGAGCTGTTTTTT. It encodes CASSLESGTGELFF.

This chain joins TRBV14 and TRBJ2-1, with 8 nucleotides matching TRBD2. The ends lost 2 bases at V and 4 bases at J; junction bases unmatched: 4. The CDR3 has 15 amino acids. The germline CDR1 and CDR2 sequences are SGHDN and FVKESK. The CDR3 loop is CASSQLAGKYNEQFF. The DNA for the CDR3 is TGTGCCAGCAGCCAACTAGCGGGCAAATACAATGAGCAGTTCTTC. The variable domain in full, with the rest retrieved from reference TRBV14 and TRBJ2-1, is EAGVTQFPSHSVIEKGQTVTLRCDPISGHDNLYWYRRVMGKEIKFLLHFVKESKQDESGMPNNRFLAERTGGTYSTLKVQPAELEDSGVYFCASSQLAGKYNEQFFGPGTRLTVL.

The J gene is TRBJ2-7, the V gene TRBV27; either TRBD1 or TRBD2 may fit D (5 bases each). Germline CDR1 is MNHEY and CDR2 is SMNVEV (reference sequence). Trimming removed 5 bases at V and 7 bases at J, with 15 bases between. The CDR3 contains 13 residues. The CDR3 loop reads CASSLTGTREQYF. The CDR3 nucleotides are TGTGCCAGCAGTCTTACCGGGACGCGGGAGCAGTACTTC.

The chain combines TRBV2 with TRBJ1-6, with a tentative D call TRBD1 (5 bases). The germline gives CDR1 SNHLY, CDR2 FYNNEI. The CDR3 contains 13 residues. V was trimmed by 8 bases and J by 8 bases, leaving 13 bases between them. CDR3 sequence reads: CASEGTGYSPLHF. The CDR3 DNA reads TGTGCCAGCGAGGGGACGGGCTATTCACCCCTCCACTTT. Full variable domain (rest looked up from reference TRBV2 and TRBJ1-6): EPEVTQTPSHQVTQMGQEVILRCVPISNHLYFYWYRQILGQKVEFLVSFYNNEISEKSEIFDDQFSVERPDGSNFTLKIRSTKLEDSAMYFCASEGTGYSPLHFGNGTRLTVT.

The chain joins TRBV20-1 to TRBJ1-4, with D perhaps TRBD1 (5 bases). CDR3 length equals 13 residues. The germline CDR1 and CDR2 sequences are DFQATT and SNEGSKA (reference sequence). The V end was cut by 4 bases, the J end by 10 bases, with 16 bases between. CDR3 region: CSANRQNGAKLFF. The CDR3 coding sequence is TGCAGTGCTAACAGACAGAATGGAGCAAAACTGTTTTTT.

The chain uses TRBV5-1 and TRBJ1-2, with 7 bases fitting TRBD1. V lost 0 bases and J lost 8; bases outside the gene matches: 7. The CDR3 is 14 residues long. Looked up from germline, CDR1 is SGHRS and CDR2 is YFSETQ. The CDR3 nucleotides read TGCGCCAGCAGCTTGGTAGGGACAGAGGAGGGCTACACCTTC. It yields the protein CASSLVGTEEGYTF.

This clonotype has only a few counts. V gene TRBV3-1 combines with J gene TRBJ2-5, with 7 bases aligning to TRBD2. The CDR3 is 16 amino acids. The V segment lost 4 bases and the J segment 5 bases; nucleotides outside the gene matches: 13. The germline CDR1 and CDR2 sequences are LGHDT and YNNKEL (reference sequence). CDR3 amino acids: CASSLRSGGWRETQYF. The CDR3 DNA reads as TGTGCCAGCAGCCTACGTTCGGGGGGATGGAGGGAGACCCAGTACTTC.

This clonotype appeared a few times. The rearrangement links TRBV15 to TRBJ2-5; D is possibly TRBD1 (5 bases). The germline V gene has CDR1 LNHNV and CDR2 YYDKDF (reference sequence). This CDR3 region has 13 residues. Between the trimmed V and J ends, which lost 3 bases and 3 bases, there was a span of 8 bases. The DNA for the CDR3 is TGTGCCACCAGCAGCAGGGTTAAAGAGACCCAGTACTTC. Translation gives CATSSRVKETQYF.

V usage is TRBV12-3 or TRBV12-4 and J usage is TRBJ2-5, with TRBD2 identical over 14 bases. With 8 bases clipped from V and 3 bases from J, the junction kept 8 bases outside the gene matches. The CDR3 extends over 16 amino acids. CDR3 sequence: CASCRPGLAGEETQYF. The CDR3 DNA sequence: TGTGCCAGCTGTAGGCCGGGACTAGCGGGAGAAGAGACCCAGTACTTC.

This CDR3 is CSARYAGGPETQYF. In nucleotides, the CDR3 is TGCAGTGCTAGATATGCGGGGGGGCCAGAGACCCAGTACTTC. The chain joins TRBV20-1 to TRBJ2-5, with 9 bases that match TRBD2. Germline V gene data show CDR1 as DFQATT and CDR2 as SNEGSKA (reference sequence). The CDR3 is 14 amino acids. V gave up 2 bases and J gave up 4 bases; unmatched junction bases: 5.

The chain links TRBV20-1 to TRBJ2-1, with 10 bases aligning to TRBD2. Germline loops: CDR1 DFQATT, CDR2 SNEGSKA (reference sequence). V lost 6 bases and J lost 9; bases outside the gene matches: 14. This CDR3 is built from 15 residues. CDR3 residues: CSAPTLAGGTVEQFF. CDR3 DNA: TGCAGTGCCCCGACCTTAGCGGGGGGTACCGTTGAGCAGTTCTTC.

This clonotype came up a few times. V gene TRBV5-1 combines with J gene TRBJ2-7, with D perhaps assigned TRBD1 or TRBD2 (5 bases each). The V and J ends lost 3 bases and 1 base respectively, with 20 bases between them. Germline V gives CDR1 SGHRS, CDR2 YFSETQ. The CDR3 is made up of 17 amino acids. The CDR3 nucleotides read TGCGCCAGCAGCTCTCAGAGAGAGGGGTTTCGGTCCTACGAGCAGTACTTC. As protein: CASSSQREGFRSYEQYF.

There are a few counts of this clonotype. This chain's CDR3 is CASSLGGPTDYEQYF. The CDR3 coding sequence is TGCGCCAGCAGCTTGGGGGGACCGACCGACTACGAGCAGTACTTC. The chain couples TRBV5-1 to TRBJ2-7; either TRBD1 or TRBD2 may supply D (5 bases each). Trimming took 0 bases from V and 3 from J, leaving 13 bases between them. Germline CDR1 is SGHRS and CDR2 is YFSETQ. The CDR3 consists of 15 residues.

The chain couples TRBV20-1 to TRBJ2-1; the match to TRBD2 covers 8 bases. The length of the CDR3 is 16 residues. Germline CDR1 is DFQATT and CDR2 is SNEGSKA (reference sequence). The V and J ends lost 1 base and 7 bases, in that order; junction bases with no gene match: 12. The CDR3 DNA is TGCAGTGCTAGAGTTGCCCGCAGCGGGAGTGGTAATGAGCAGTTCTTC. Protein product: CSARVARSGSGNEQFF.

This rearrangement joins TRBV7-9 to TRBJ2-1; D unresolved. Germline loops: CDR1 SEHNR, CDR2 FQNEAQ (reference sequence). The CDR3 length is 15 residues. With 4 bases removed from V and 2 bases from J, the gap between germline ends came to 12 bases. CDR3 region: CASSYPTLAYNEQFF. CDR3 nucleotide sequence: TGTGCCAGCAGCTACCCTACGCTCGCCTACAATGAGCAGTTCTTC.

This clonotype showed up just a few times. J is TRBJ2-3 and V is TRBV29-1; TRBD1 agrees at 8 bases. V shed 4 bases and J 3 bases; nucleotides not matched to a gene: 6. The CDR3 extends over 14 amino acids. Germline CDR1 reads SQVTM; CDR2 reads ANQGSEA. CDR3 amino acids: CSVGRQGKTDTQYF. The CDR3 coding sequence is TGCAGCGTTGGGCGACAGGGGAAGACAGATACGCAGTATTTT.

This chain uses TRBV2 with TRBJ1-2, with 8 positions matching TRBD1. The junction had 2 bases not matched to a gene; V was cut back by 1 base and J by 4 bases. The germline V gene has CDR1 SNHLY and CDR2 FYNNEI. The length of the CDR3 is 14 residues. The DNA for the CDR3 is TGTGCCAGCAGTGAAGGCAGGGGGCTCTATGGCTACACCTTC. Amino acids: CASSEGRGLYGYTF. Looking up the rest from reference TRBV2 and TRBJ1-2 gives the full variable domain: EPEVTQTPSHQVTQMGQEVILRCVPISNHLYFYWYRQILGQKVEFLVSFYNNEISEKSEIFDDQFSVERPDGSNFTLKIRSTKLEDSAMYFCASSEGRGLYGYTFGSGTRLTVV.

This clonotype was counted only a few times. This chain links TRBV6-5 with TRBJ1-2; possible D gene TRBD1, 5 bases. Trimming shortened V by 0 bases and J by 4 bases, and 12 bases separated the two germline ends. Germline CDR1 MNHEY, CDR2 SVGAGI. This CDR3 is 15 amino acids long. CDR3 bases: TGTGCCAGCAGTTACTCTGGGCAGGGCCGCTATGGCTACACCTTC. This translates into CASSYSGQGRYGYTF.